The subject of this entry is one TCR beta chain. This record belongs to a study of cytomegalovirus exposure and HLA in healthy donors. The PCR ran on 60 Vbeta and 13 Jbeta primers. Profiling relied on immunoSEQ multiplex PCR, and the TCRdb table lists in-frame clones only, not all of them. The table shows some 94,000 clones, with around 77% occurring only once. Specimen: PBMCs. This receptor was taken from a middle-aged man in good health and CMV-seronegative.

The CDR3, as DNA: TGTGCCAGCAGCAGGACTAGCGGGAGTTTCTATGAGCAGTTCTTC. Its protein is CASSRTSGSFYEQFF. The chain couples TRBV6-6 to TRBJ2-1; 13 nucleotides match TRBD2. Looked up from germline, CDR1 is MNHNY and CDR2 is SVGAGI (reference sequence). CDR3 length: 15 amino acids. After removal of 6 bases from V and 8 bases from J, the junction contained 7 bases not matched to a gene.